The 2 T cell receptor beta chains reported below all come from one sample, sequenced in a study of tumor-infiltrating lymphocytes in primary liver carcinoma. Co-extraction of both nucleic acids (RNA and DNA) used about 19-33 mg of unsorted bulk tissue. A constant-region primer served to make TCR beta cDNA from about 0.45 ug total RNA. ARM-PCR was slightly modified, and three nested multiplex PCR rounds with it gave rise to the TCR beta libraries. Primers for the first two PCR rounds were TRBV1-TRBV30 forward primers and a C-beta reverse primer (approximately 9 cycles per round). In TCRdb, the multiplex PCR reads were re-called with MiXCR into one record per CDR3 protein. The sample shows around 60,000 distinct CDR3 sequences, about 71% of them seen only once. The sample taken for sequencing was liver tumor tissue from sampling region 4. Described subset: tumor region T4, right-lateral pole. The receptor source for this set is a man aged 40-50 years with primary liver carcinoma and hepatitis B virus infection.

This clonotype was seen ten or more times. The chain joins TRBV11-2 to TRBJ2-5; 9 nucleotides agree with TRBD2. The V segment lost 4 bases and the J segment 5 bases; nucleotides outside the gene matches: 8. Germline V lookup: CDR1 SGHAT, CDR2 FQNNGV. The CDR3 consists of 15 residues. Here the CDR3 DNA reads TGTGCCAGCAGCTACCGGCGGGAGGGCCGGGAGACCCAGTACTTC. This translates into CASSYRREGRETQYF.

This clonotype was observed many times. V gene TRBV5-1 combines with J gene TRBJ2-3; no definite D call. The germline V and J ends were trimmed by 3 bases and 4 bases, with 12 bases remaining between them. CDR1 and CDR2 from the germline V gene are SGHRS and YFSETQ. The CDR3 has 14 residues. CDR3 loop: CASSSDNLPDTQYF. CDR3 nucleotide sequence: TGCGCCAGCAGCTCCGACAATCTCCCAGATACGCAGTATTTT. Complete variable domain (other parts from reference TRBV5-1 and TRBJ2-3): KAGVTQTPRYLIKTRGQQVTLSCSPISGHRSVSWYQQTPGQGLQFLFEYFSETQRNKGNFPGRFSGRQFSNSRSEMNVSTLELGDSALYLCASSSDNLPDTQYFGPGTRLTVL.